Sequencing of this T cell receptor beta chain was carried out in a study of STAT5B mutations in CD4+ large granular lymphocyte leukemia. Per the original methods: Productive clonotypes were detectable down to 2.59 x 10-5 frequency. Libraries were prepared by immunoSEQ multiplex PCR; TCRdb keeps only in-frame clonotypes and omits some of them. V and J calls and clone size follow that table, whereas D and trimming were derived from the DNA. The data hold 25,000 to 35,000 clones, with just under 75% observed a single time. Germline CDR1 reads KGHSH; CDR2 reads LQKENI. The CDR3 is 17 residues long. V lost 5 bases and J 0 bases, leaving 19 bases between the germline ends. In this sample, this clone turned up once.

This chain uses TRBV18 with TRBJ1-1; a possible D gene is TRBD1 (6 bases). Specimen: CD4+ T cells from blood buffy coats. This clonotype originated in a human donor in good health. CDR3 nucleotide sequence: TGTGCCAGCTCATCGAGCGTGAGGACAGTCATGAACACTGAAGCTTTCTTT. Protein product: CASSSSVRTVMNTEAFF. Together with reference TRBV18 and TRBJ1-1, the CDR3 gives the full variable domain: NAGVMQNPRHLVRRRGQEARLRCSPMKGHSHVYWYRQLPEEGLKFMVYLQKENIIDESGMPKERFSAEFPKEGPSILRIQQVVRGDSAAYFCASSSSVRTVMNTEAFFGQGTRLTVV.